Only a few counts were recorded for the clone carrying this TCR beta chain. Antigen specificity is unknown. The data are from a study of blood T cells in healthy people across ages. Study observations and caveats: Changes in expanded clonotypes were possibly confounded, as the CMV status of donors was unknown.

Combining a sample-barcoded 5' primer with a J-beta primer mix, a second PCR ran for roughly 7 to 12 cycles. TCRdb recomputed calls from the 5' RACE reads with MiXCR, one row per CDR3 protein. The data show about 1.4 million distinct CDR3 sequences, approximately 60% seen once. Trimming shortened V by 4 bases and J by 6 bases, and 16 bases separated the two germline ends. The germline CDR1 and CDR2 sequences are SQVTM and ANQGSEA. The CDR3 extends over 13 amino acids. The chain joins TRBV29-1 to TRBJ2-7; possibly TRBD2 for D (7 bases). Sequenced material: blood. The receptor's source is a man aged 18 to 29 in good health. CDR3 bases: TGCAGCGTTGTCCCCCGGGGGGCTGGCGAGCAGTACTTC. It specifies CSVVPRGAGEQYF.